These 20 T cell receptor beta chains came from one sample sequenced in a study of blood T cell repertoires in COVID-19. Measured with immunoSEQ multiplex PCR; TCRdb has only the in-frame clones, and not every one. The table includes about 320,000 clones, about four fifths detected once. The sequenced sample consisted of peripheral blood. The origin of the receptors is a woman aged 45-65 years with acute or convalescent COVID-19.

This clone was observed a single time. V and J are TRBV19 and TRBJ1-2; 9 positions agree with TRBD1. The CDR3 runs to 14 residues. The V gene end was trimmed by 9 bases and the J gene end by 1 base; junction bases not matched to a gene: 6. Germline V gives CDR1 LNHDA, CDR2 SQIVND (reference sequence). CDR3 sequence: CASLDRGLNYGYTF. For the CDR3, the DNA is TGTGCCAGCCTGGACAGGGGACTTAACTATGGCTACACCTTC. The full variable domain, in which reference TRBV19 and TRBJ1-2 provide the parts outside the CDR3, is DGGITQSPKYLFRKEGQNVTLSCEQNLNHDAMYWYRQDPGQGLRLIYYSQIVNDFQKGDIAEGYSVSREKKESFPLTVTSAQKNPTAFYLCASLDRGLNYGYTFGSGTRLTVV.

The rearrangement joins TRBV2 to TRBJ2-7; TRBD1 matches 7 bases. V shed 7 bases, J shed 2 bases, and the junction held 8 bases outside the gene matches. The CDR3 has 14 residues. CDR1 and CDR2 from the germline V gene are SNHLY and FYNNEI. The CDR3 coding sequence is TGTGCCAGCAACAGACAGGGCCCAACCTACGAGCAGTACTTC. It is translated as CASNRQGPTYEQYF.

V usage is TRBV2 and J usage is TRBJ1-5; a weak D match, TRBD1 (6 bases). Trimming left V 6 bases short and J 5 bases short, with 14 bases between. CDR1 SNHLY and CDR2 FYNNEI come from the germline V gene. The CDR3 spans 14 residues. The CDR3, as DNA: TGTGCCAGCAGCCCTCAGGGGTCCTATCAGCCCCAGCATTTT. This codes for CASSPQGSYQPQHF.

V is TRBV9 and J is TRBJ1-2; D not certain. V was trimmed by 3 bases and J by 2 bases, leaving 11 bases between them. Germline CDR1 is SGDLS and CDR2 is YYNGEE. This CDR3 comprises 14 residues. The CDR3 bases are TGTGCCAGCAGCGGTTCCGGGAAGAACTATGGCTACACCTTC. This sequence encodes CASSGSGKNYGYTF. Full variable domain (missing parts from reference TRBV9 and TRBJ1-2): DSGVTQTPKHLITATGQRVTLRCSPRSGDLSVYWYQQSLDQGLQFLIQYYNGEERAKGNILERFSAQQFPDLHSELNLSSLELGDSALYFCASSGSGKNYGYTFGSGTRLTVV.

This sequence joins TRBV7-9 and TRBJ2-7; D perhaps matches TRBD1 (5 bases). Germline CDR1 reads SEHNR; CDR2 reads FQNEAQ (reference sequence). V dropped 4 bases and J dropped 3 bases, with 10 bases sitting between them. The length of the CDR3 is 13 residues. CDR3 loop: CASSYDSYYEQYV. The DNA for the CDR3 is TGTGCCAGCAGCTACGACAGTTACTACGAGCAGTACGTC.

This clone has just one count. The V and J genes are TRBV9 and TRBJ2-7; possible D gene TRBD1, 6 bases. There are 14 residues in the CDR3. Germline CDR1 and CDR2: SGDLS and YYNGEE. Trimming left V 4 bases short and J 7 bases short, with 18 bases between. The chain's CDR3 is CASSLSEQGEEQYF. The CDR3 DNA sequence: TGTGCCAGCAGCCTTTCCGAACAGGGAGAGGAGCAGTACTTC.

The CDR3 sequence: CASSLSSGFHSGANVLTF. The CDR3 bases are TGTGCCAGCAGCTTGTCTAGCGGGTTTCACTCTGGGGCCAACGTCCTGACTTTC. The V and J genes are TRBV5-6 and TRBJ2-6, with TRBD2 matching over 8 bases. From germline, CDR1 is SGHDT and CDR2 YYEEEE. Trimming took 1 base from V and 0 from J; bases not matched to a gene: 6. There are 18 residues in the CDR3.

The chain recombines TRBV28 with TRBJ1-1; perhaps TRBD1 as D (6 bases). CDR1 MDHEN and CDR2 SYDVKM come from the germline V gene. The CDR3 length is 15 residues. Trimming pared 3 bases from V and 0 bases from J, leaving 11 bases between. CDR3 DNA: TGTGCCAGCAGTTTGGCCCAGGGGATGAACACTGAAGCTTTCTTT. It specifies CASSLAQGMNTEAFF.

This rearrangement joins TRBV9 to TRBJ2-1; D is unresolved. The germline V gene has CDR1 SGDLS and CDR2 YYNGEE. Trimming left V 3 bases short and J 6 bases short, with 10 bases between. CDR3 length: 13 residues. The CDR3, as DNA: TGTGCCAGCAGCGCCCAAGCAGGCAATGAGCAGTTCTTC. This encodes CASSAQAGNEQFF.

The rearrangement uses TRBV2 and TRBJ1-1, with a possible D match to TRBD1 (5 bases). There are 13 residues in the CDR3. The V end lost 11 bases, the J end lost 3 bases, and 16 bases lay between the germline ends. Germline V gene lookup returns CDR1 SNHLY and CDR2 FYNNEI. CDR3 sequence: CASQDIGYTEAFF. The DNA for the CDR3 is TGTGCCTCCCAGGACATCGGATACACTGAAGCTTTCTTT.

The chain employs TRBV6-1 and TRBJ2-7, with D unresolved. Germline V gene sequence: CDR1 MNHNS, CDR2 SASEGT. Between the trimmed V and J ends, which lost 3 bases and 12 bases, there was a span of 12 bases. This CDR3 spans 11 amino acids. CDR3 sequence (DNA): TGTGCCAGCAGTGAGAGCAATGAGAGGTACGTC. Residues: CASSESNERYV.

In this sample, this clone turned up a few times. This chain joins TRBV7-3 and TRBJ2-7; the match to TRBD2 covers 10 bases. This CDR3 is built from 13 residues. The J segment lost 6 bases and the V segment lost 4 bases, leaving 3 bases of the junction unmatched. Germline V gene data show CDR1 as SGHTA and CDR2 as FQGTGA. This chain's CDR3 is CASSSSGSSEQYF. CDR3 coding DNA: TGTGCCAGCAGCTCTAGCGGGAGTTCCGAGCAGTACTTC.

This clone turned up a few times. The chain carries TRBV30 and TRBJ2-6, with 9 nucleotides matching TRBD1. This CDR3 comprises 14 residues. Germline CDR1 GTSNPN, CDR2 SVGIG (reference sequence). Trimming took 6 bases from V and 4 from J; bases not matched to a gene: 4. The CDR3 here is CACGTGRGANVLTF. Written as DNA, the CDR3 is TGTGCCTGCGGGACAGGGCGAGGGGCCAACGTCCTGACTTTC.

The chain recombines TRBV10-3 with TRBJ1-1, with 7 bases fitting TRBD1. The CDR3 contains 14 residues. CDR1 and CDR2 from the germline V gene are ENHRY and SYGVKD. V lost 6 bases to trimming and J lost 4 bases; unmatched junction nucleotides: 8. The CDR3 loop is CAISPDRDGTEAFF. CDR3 nucleotides: TGTGCCATCAGCCCTGACAGGGATGGCACTGAAGCTTTCTTT.

This clone was found once. V gene TRBV7-2 combines with J gene TRBJ2-7; TRBD2 aligns across 7 bases. Germline assignment: CDR1 SGHTA and CDR2 FQGNSA. The ends lost 0 bases at V and 0 bases at J; junction bases unmatched: 5. The length of the CDR3 is 16 residues. In nucleotides, the CDR3 is TGTGCCAGCAGCTTAGCATGGGGGGGGTACTCCTACGAGCAGTACTTC. Translating it yields CASSLAWGGYSYEQYF.

The V and J genes are TRBV7-2 and TRBJ2-3; D call uncertain. CDR3 length: 14 amino acids. Germline CDR1 and CDR2: SGHTA and FQGNSA. With 2 bases removed from V and 2 bases from J, the gap between germline ends came to 8 bases. CDR3: CASSLSGFTDTQYF. The CDR3 coding sequence is TGTGCCAGCAGCTTATCAGGATTCACAGATACGCAGTATTTT.

The rearrangement uses TRBV6-2 or TRBV6-3 and TRBJ1-1, with TRBD1 identical over 8 bases. This CDR3 region has 13 residues. Germline lookup yields CDR1 MNHEY and CDR2 SVGEGT. With 6 bases clipped from V and 5 bases from J, the junction kept 5 bases outside the gene matches. The CDR3 spells CASRPQGATEAFF. CDR3 nucleotide sequence: TGTGCCAGCAGACCTCAGGGGGCGACTGAAGCTTTCTTT.

The V call is TRBV3-1 (or the pseudogene TRBV3-2), the J call TRBJ1-2; D not resolved. The CDR3 sequence is 15 residues long. Trimming took 1 base from V and 0 from J, leaving 9 bases between them. Germline CDR1 LGHDT, CDR2 YNNKEL (reference sequence). Here the CDR3 reads CASSQGRAANYGYTF. The CDR3 DNA reads TGTGCCAGCAGCCAAGGGAGGGCCGCTAACTATGGCTACACCTTC.

About this clone itself: Distinct nucleotide sequences in the sample also encode this CDR3. This chain connects TRBV5-1 to TRBJ1-2; TRBD1 agrees at 9 bases. V shed 0 bases, J shed 8 bases, and the junction held 11 bases outside the gene matches. The CDR3 covers 16 residues. Germline V lookup: CDR1 SGHRS, CDR2 YFSETQ. The CDR3 region has the DNA TGCGCCAGCAGCTTGGGAGGGGACAGGGCCTCCGGGGGCTACACCTTC. This translates into CASSLGGDRASGGYTF. Filled out from reference TRBV5-1 and TRBJ1-2, the complete variable domain reads KAGVTQTPRYLIKTRGQQVTLSCSPISGHRSVSWYQQTPGQGLQFLFEYFSETQRNKGNFPGRFSGRQFSNSRSEMNVSTLELGDSALYLCASSLGGDRASGGYTFGSGTRLTVV.

The chain links TRBV5-5 to TRBJ2-5; TRBD2 aligns across 9 bases. From germline, CDR1 is SGHKS and CDR2 YYEKEE (reference sequence). V dropped 4 bases and J dropped 4; count of bases not matched to a gene: 11. CDR3 length: 16 residues. CDR3 residues: CASSRGAGGGGETQYF. The CDR3 bases are TGTGCCAGCAGCCGGGGAGCGGGAGGAGGCGGAGAGACCCAGTACTTC.